The source of this TCR beta chain is a study of cytomegalovirus exposure and HLA in healthy donors. PCR used 60 Vbeta primers and 13 Jbeta primers. In the source study's methods: An analysis that came later counted around 80 million unique TCR beta chains, approximately 10 million shared. Libraries were prepared by immunoSEQ multiplex PCR; TCRdb keeps only in-frame clonotypes and omits some of them. D and trimming were read from the DNA, whereas the V and J calls and clone size are those reported in that table. The data show some 150,000 clones, roughly 76% seen once. The V gene end was trimmed by 3 bases and the J gene end by 4 bases; junction bases not matched to a gene: 4. The CDR3 is made up of 14 amino acids. The germline V gene has CDR1 SQVTM and CDR2 ANQGSEA.

The receptor's source is a female donor in good health and CMV-seronegative. The sample taken for sequencing was PBMCs. This rearrangement joins TRBV29-1 to TRBJ2-1; 9 positions agree with TRBD2. The CDR3 DNA is TGCAGCGTTGACCCTAGCGGGACATACAATGAGCAGTTCTTC. Protein product: CSVDPSGTYNEQFF.